This entry lists 17 T cell receptor beta chains sequenced from one sample in a study of vaccination and CD4 T cells after COVID-19. The Oncomine TCR Beta short-read assay sequenced DNA from cultured CD4+ T cells. TCRdb re-called the PCR reads through MiXCR, storing one row per CDR3 protein. The sample lists almost 20,000 distinct CDR3 sequences, around 60% seen once, with around 10% in the top ten. Treatment described: roughly 11-day PBMC culture with coronavirus spike peptide pools or control peptides (ViraFEST assay). Their target antigens are unknown. This specimen consisted of CD4+ T cells from blood, cultured in vitro, obtained after SARS-CoV-2 vaccination. The receptors stem from a human donor who had recovered from COVID-19.

CDR3 DNA sequence: TGTGCCAGCAGCCCGTCACAGGGGGCTGGCTACACCTTC. It codes for CASSPSQGAGYTF. The rearrangement uses TRBV7-2 and TRBJ1-2, with 9 bases identical to TRBD1. V gave up 5 bases and J gave up 7 bases; unmatched junction bases: 5. The CDR3 is made up of 13 amino acids. Germline CDR1 and CDR2: SGHTA and FQGNSA.

This chain connects TRBV30 to TRBJ1-1, with 7 bases lining up with TRBD1. The CDR3 is 11 residues long. V shed 3 bases, J shed 7 bases, and the junction held 2 bases outside the gene matches. Germline V gives CDR1 GTSNPN, CDR2 SVGIG (reference sequence). For the CDR3, the DNA is TGTGCCTGGAGACGACAGGGTGAAGCTTTCTTT. It specifies CAWRRQGEAFF.

The chain links TRBV20-1 to TRBJ2-7, with 13 nucleotides matching TRBD2. CDR3 length: 16 residues. Germline CDR1 reads DFQATT; CDR2 reads SNEGSKA (reference sequence). J lost 6 bases, V lost 1 base, and 9 bases had no gene match. The CDR3 DNA sequence: TGCAGTGCTAGAGTTAGACTAGCGGGAGGAGTGGGCGAGCAGTACTTC. Translation gives CSARVRLAGGVGEQYF.

This chain links TRBV15 with TRBJ1-2, with 7 bases identical to TRBD1. CDR1 is LNHNV, CDR2 YYDKDF, per germline (reference sequence). The length of the CDR3 is 16 residues. V was pared by 0 bases and J by 0 bases, with 4 bases of the junction left unmatched. This chain's CDR3 is CATSREGGRANYGYTF. The CDR3 coding sequence is TGTGCCACCAGCAGAGAAGGGGGCAGGGCTAACTATGGCTACACCTTC.

The rearrangement links TRBV27 to TRBJ1-1, with TRBD1 matching 9 bases. CDR1 and CDR2 from the germline V gene are MNHEY and SMNVEV (reference sequence). V dropped 3 bases and J dropped 2; count of bases not matched to a gene: 7. The CDR3 loop spans 16 amino acids. The DNA for the CDR3 is TGTGCCAGCAGTTTCAACCCGGGACAGGGAAACACTGAAGCTTTCTTT. This encodes CASSFNPGQGNTEAFF.

The J gene is TRBJ1-2, the V gene TRBV20-1; the match to TRBD1 covers 8 bases. The germline gives CDR1 DFQATT, CDR2 SNEGSKA (reference sequence). V was clipped by 3 bases and J by 7 bases; unmatched bases: 16. This CDR3 has 16 amino acids. For the CDR3, the DNA is TGCAGTGCTAGCGCAGCGATTCCAGGGGGCGCGGGTGGCTACACCTTC. Protein product: CSASAAIPGGAGGYTF.

The CDR3 DNA sequence: TGTGCCAGTAGTATAGACTTCTGGGAGACCCAGTACTTC. Translation: CASSIDFWETQYF. This chain connects TRBV19 to TRBJ2-5; no clear D. V lost 0 bases and J 5 bases, leaving 7 bases between the germline ends. Germline CDR1 and CDR2: LNHDA and SQIVND (reference sequence). The CDR3 length is 13 residues.

The V and J genes are TRBV28 and TRBJ1-2, with D uncertain. This CDR3 region has 15 residues. Trimming took off 2 bases at V and 4 bases at J, with 14 bases between the two ends. Germline lookup yields CDR1 MDHEN and CDR2 SYDVKM. In DNA, the CDR3 is TGTGCCAGCAGTTTACCACGCGCGGTTACCTATGGCTACACCTTC. Protein sequence: CASSLPRAVTYGYTF.

This rearrangement joins TRBV7-9 to TRBJ1-6; perhaps TRBD1 as D (6 bases). Germline V CDR1 and CDR2: SEHNR, FQNEAQ (reference sequence). The CDR3 is 14 residues long. The V gene lost 4 bases and the J gene lost 10 bases, with 14 bases spanning the gap. CDR3 DNA: TGTGCCAGCAGCTCACAGGGAGATCCCTCACCCCTCCACTTT. Its protein is CASSSQGDPSPLHF.

This chain uses TRBV2 with TRBJ1-1; D not certain. The V and J ends lost 3 bases and 0 bases respectively, with 14 bases between them. CDR3 length: 16 residues. Germline V lookup: CDR1 SNHLY, CDR2 FYNNEI. CDR3 in amino acids: CASSDGGVGVNTEAFF. Here the CDR3 DNA reads TGTGCCAGCAGTGACGGTGGGGTTGGAGTGAACACTGAAGCTTTCTTT.

This rearrangement joins TRBV20-1 to TRBJ2-2, with 10 nucleotides matching TRBD1. With 2 bases clipped from V and 3 bases from J, the junction kept 3 bases outside the gene matches. The CDR3 length is 15 residues. Per germline, CDR1 DFQATT and CDR2 SNEGSKA (reference sequence). The CDR3 sequence is CSARPDRGHTGELFF. The CDR3, as DNA: TGCAGTGCTAGACCTGACAGGGGGCACACCGGGGAGCTGTTTTTT.

In its sample, this clonotype was seen a few times. This chain links TRBV19 with TRBJ1-2; 8 nucleotides agree with TRBD1. Trimming removed 7 bases from V and 5 bases from J; junction bases left unmatched: 9. This CDR3 comprises 14 residues. CDR1 and CDR2 from the germline V gene are LNHDA and SQIVND (reference sequence). The CDR3 protein is CASNPDREGYGYTF. The CDR3 DNA reads as TGTGCCAGTAACCCGGACAGGGAGGGATATGGCTACACCTTC. Looking up the rest from reference TRBV19 and TRBJ1-2 gives the full variable domain: DGGITQSPKYLFRKEGQNVTLSCEQNLNHDAMYWYRQDPGQGLRLIYYSQIVNDFQKGDIAEGYSVSREKKESFPLTVTSAQKNPTAFYLCASNPDREGYGYTFGSGTRLTVV.

The chain recombines TRBV28 with TRBJ2-1; 8 positions agree with TRBD1. V was pared by 6 bases and J by 7 bases, with 8 bases of the junction left unmatched. The germline gives CDR1 MDHEN, CDR2 SYDVKM. This CDR3 has 14 amino acids. This CDR3 is CASRPGTGGNEQFF. CDR3 nucleotide sequence: TGTGCCAGCAGGCCCGGGACAGGTGGAAATGAGCAGTTCTTC.

This chain links TRBV28 with TRBJ1-5; D might be TRBD1 (5 bases). Germline V gene lookup returns CDR1 MDHEN and CDR2 SYDVKM. V was shortened by 4 bases and J by 2 bases, with 12 bases between the two germline ends. The CDR3 consists of 15 residues. The chain's CDR3 is CASSYGGAGNQPQHF. DNA for the CDR3: TGTGCCAGCAGTTATGGAGGGGCCGGCAATCAGCCCCAGCATTTT.

The sample holds one count of this clonotype. One end of the junction varies from germline; a read error may be responsible. The chain joins TRBV10-1 to TRBJ2-6; tentative D call: TRBD2 (5 bases). Germline values: CDR1 WNHNN, CDR2 SYGVQD (reference sequence). CDR3 length equals 15 residues. The CDR3 is CAGSDSGAGANVLTF. CDR3 bases: TGCGCCGGCAGTGACTCCGGGGCTGGGGCCAACGTCCTGACTTTC.

This sequence joins TRBV5-4 and TRBJ1-2; D perhaps matches TRBD1 (5 bases). Trimming pared 4 bases from V and 5 bases from J, leaving 18 bases between. Germline V gives CDR1 SGHNT, CDR2 YYREEE (reference sequence). The CDR3 totals 15 residues. The CDR3 DNA sequence: TGTGCCAGCAGCAAAGAAAACAGGAAAGAGTATGGCTACACCTTC. Translated: CASSKENRKEYGYTF. The full variable domain, completed using reference TRBV5-4 and TRBJ1-2, is ETGVTQSPTHLIKTRGQQVTLRCSSQSGHNTVSWYQQALGQGPQFIFQYYREEENGRGNFPPRFSGLQFPNYSSELNVNALELDDSALYLCASSKENRKEYGYTFGSGTRLTVV.

The genes are TRBV12-3 or TRBV12-4 and TRBJ2-7; either TRBD1 or TRBD2 may supply D (5 bases each). V lost 5 bases, J lost 2 bases, and 13 bases lay in between. The CDR3 loop spans 14 amino acids. The CDR3 here is CASSPRDGAYEQYF. For the CDR3, the DNA is TGTGCCAGCAGTCCCCGGGACGGAGCCTACGAGCAGTACTTC.